The 5 T cell receptor beta chains presented below share a single source sample, sequenced in a study of cytomegalovirus exposure and HLA in healthy donors. Generated by immunoSEQ multiplex PCR, the TCRdb table keeps only in-frame clones and is missing some. The sample contains under 250,000 clones, about nine tenths of which appear only once. The sequenced sample consisted of PBMCs. The source is a young woman in good health and CMV-seropositive.

The CDR3 coding sequence is TGTGCCAGCAGTCCTCCGGCAGGGGCAGGAAACACTGAAGCTTTCTTT. This gives the protein CASSPPAGAGNTEAFF. V and J are TRBV9 and TRBJ1-1; D may be TRBD1 (6 bases). CDR3 size: 16 residues. In germline, CDR1 is SGDLS, CDR2 YYNGEE. The V and J ends lost 5 bases and 2 bases respectively, with 19 bases between them.

V usage is TRBV6-1 and J usage is TRBJ2-3; 7 bases line up with TRBD1. The CDR3 consists of 14 residues. The ends lost 6 bases at V and 3 bases at J; junction bases unmatched: 6. CDR1 and CDR2 from the germline V gene are MNHNS and SASEGT. This CDR3 is CASRPGTETDTQYF. The CDR3 DNA reads as TGTGCCAGCAGACCCGGGACAGAGACAGATACGCAGTATTTT.

The chain combines TRBV28 with TRBJ2-7, with D perhaps TRBD2 (6 bases). The CDR3 consists of 15 residues. The ends were cut back, 5 bases at V and 4 bases at J, with 18 bases in the middle. Per the germline V gene, CDR1 is MDHEN and CDR2 is SYDVKM. The CDR3 loop reads CASSPRGVGQYEQYF. The CDR3 DNA is TGTGCCAGCAGTCCCCGCGGGGTAGGGCAATACGAGCAGTACTTC. The full variable domain, with the rest looked up from reference TRBV28 and TRBJ2-7, is DVKVTQSSRYLVKRTGEKVFLECVQDMDHENMFWYRQDPGLGLRLIYFSYDVKMKEKGDIPEGYSVSREKKERFSLILESASTNQTSMYLCASSPRGVGQYEQYFGPGTRLTVT.

The V and J genes are TRBV18 and TRBJ1-1; D is perhaps TRBD1 (6 bases). The V end lost 3 bases, the J end lost 6 bases, and 17 bases lay between the germline ends. CDR1 and CDR2 (germline): KGHSH, LQKENI. This CDR3 comprises 15 residues. CDR3 DNA sequence: TGTGCCAGCTCACCCCGGACAGAAGCAACGTCTGAAGCTTTCTTT. Translation: CASSPRTEATSEAFF.

This chain joins TRBV4-1 and TRBJ2-3; D gene uncertain. From germline, CDR1 is MGHRA and CDR2 YSYEKL. Trimming stripped 1 base from V and 6 bases from J, with 11 bases between. CDR3 length: 14 amino acids. The CDR3 here is CASSQGSEVDTQYF. The CDR3 DNA is TGCGCCAGCAGCCAAGGATCAGAGGTGGATACGCAGTATTTT.